This T cell receptor beta chain appears in the sequencing data of a study of T cells after yellow fever vaccination (dated by TCRdb to the late 2010s). Regarding the study in general: The SMART-Seq v4 Ultra Low Input RNA kit was used to prepare libraries from fractions with low cell numbers. Bulk TCR alpha and beta repertoires were sequenced longitudinally to track T-cell clones before and after primary and booster YFV17D yellow fever vaccination. Two healthy male donors made up the cohort, one aged 18 to 30 years and the other aged 30 to 40 years. Bulk PBMC replicates and cell subsets were isolated from blood drawn at multiple timepoints before and after both primary and secondary immunization. Study-level results and caveats: Most clones expanded after primary vaccination (roughly 96% of CD4 and about 85% of CD8) were re-detected after the booster, suggesting that broad memory maintenance occurred. The study included only a couple of donors, which limits how far the findings can be generalized. The secondary T-cell response was weaker than the primary response but faster, peaking on day 5 instead of day 15. A small share of clonotypes was detected in both CD4 and CD8 compartments, with the overlap likely arising from convergent recombination. FACS-sorted repertoires could contain abundant contaminating clonotypes from the bulk population, so computational filtering was required.

The treatment or condition label, as the study defines it: live attenuated yellow fever vaccine strain. Two biological replicates of bulk PBMCs were collected at each blood-draw timepoint. PBMCs were isolated from peripheral blood using a standard Ficoll-Paque protocol. TriZol was used to extract RNA from bulk PBMCs, CD4 and CD8 fractions, and dextramer-positive and dextramer-negative fractions. V lost 0 bases and J lost 7 bases, and the count of bases not matched to a germline gene is 5. The CDR3, from cysteine to phenylalanine, totals 15 residues. Here the CDR3 DNA is all that survives: 45 bases in frame from base 1. Based on the germline V gene (reference sequence), the CDR1 and CDR2 sequences are LNHDA and SQIVND. A note on this clonotype: Its antigen specificity is not known. It has no much larger one-base neighbor in the sample; base qualities were not kept.

TCR cDNA was synthesized by 5'RACE template switching, through which a universal primer site and unique molecular identifiers were introduced. cDNA synthesis was primed from both the TCR alpha and TCR beta constant segments. Library amplification involved two PCR steps, and the second step added sample barcodes and sequencing adapters. Sequencing of libraries was done on Illumina HiSeq 2500 (2x100 bp) or NovaSeq (2x150 bp). Under the source paper's analysis protocol: Demultiplexing of reads and collapsing into UMI consensus sequences were performed with MIGEC, and V(D)J alignment was carried out with MiXCR. Clonotypes responding to the vaccine were identified with edgeR on replicate PBMC samples, with the criteria of FDR below 0.01 and a log2 fold change above 5 up to day 15. Each bulk clonotype was labeled CD4 or CD8 based on which sequenced repertoire, CD4 or CD8, contained the clonotype at higher abundance. In-frame beta chains were kept once TCRdb had trimmed the public reads at Q25 with fastp and called clones with MiXCR. Rows with a matching CDR3 protein are joined into one entry that keeps the most common DNA and genes. The V and J calls come from TCRdb's annotation, not from the publication. This sample holds about 300,000 distinct CDR3 sequences; 6.5% to 8.5% were observed only once. The ten largest clones capture 18% of the sample.

The TCR was taken from a man aged 18 to 30 who received the YFV17D yellow fever vaccine. The specimen was PBMCs, collected roughly 46 days after the first yellow fever vaccination. Here the chain combines TRBV19 and TRBJ2-1; 8 nucleotides in the junction match TRBD1. The CDR3 in this case is CASSIDPRGRNEQFF. At the DNA level, the sequence is TGTGCCAGTAGTATAGATCCCAGGGGGCGGAATGAGCAGTTCTTC.